The clone carrying this T cell receptor (beta chain) was counted only a few times. The entry originates in a study of response to subunit inactivated influenza vaccine. Via MiXCR, TCRdb re-called the RT-PCR reads, giving one row per CDR3 protein. The data hold hundreds of thousands of distinct CDR3 sequences, with about 25% observed a single time. Per the germline V gene, CDR1 is SGHTA and CDR2 is FQGNSA. This CDR3 spans 16 amino acids. V was clipped by 5 bases and J by 1 base, with 16 bases between them. The material was CD4+ T cells sorted from PBMCs, obtained around 5 days after vaccination. The clonotype was recovered from a man aged 45 to 65 who received an inactivated influenza vaccine. This chain joins TRBV7-2 and TRBJ2-3, with D unclear. The DNA for the CDR3 is TGTGCCAGCAGCCCAATCCGGAGCGTAGGCACAGATACGCAGTATTTT. Residues: CASSPIRSVGTDTQYF.